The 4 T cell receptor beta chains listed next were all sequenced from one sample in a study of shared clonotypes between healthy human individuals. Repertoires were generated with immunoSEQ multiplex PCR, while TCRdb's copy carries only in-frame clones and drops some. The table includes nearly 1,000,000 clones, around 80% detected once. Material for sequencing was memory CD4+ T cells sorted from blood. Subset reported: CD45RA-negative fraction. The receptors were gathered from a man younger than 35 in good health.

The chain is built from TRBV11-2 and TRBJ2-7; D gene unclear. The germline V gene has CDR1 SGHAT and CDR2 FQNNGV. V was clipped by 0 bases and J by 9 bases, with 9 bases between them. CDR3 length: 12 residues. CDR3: CASSLEQVRQYF. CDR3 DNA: TGTGCCAGCAGCTTAGAGCAGGTGCGGCAGTACTTC.

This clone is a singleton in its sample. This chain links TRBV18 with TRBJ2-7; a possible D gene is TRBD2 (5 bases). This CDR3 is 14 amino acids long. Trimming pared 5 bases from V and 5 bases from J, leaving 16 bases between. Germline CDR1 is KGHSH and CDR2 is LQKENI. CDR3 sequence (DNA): TGTGCCAGCTCATGGGAGACTGTCCGGGACGAGCAGTACTTC. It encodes CASSWETVRDEQYF.

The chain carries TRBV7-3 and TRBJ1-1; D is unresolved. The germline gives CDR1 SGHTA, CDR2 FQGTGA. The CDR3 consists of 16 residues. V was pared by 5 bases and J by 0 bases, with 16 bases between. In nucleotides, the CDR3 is TGTGCCAGCAGCCCCAGTGGCGGAGTTCTGAACACTGAAGCTTTCTTT. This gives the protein CASSPSGGVLNTEAFF.

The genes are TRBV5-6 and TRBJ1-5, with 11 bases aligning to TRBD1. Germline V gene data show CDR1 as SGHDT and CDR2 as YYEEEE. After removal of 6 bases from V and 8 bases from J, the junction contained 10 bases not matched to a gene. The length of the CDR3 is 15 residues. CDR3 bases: TGTGCCAGCAAGATGGACAGGGGGCATACGGAGCCCCAGCATTTT. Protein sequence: CASKMDRGHTEPQHF. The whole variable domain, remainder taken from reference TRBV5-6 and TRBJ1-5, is DAGVTQSPTHLIKTRGQQVTLRCSPKSGHDTVSWYQQALGQGPQFIFQYYEEEERQRGNFPDRFSGHQFPNYSSELNVNALLLGDSALYLCASKMDRGHTEPQHFGDGTRLSIL.